This T cell receptor beta chain was observed in a study of tumor-infiltrating lymphocytes in primary liver carcinoma listed by TCRdb under 2017. General notes on the study: Surgical resection was performed in China between 2015 and 2016 on a few patients with histopathologically diagnosed primary liver carcinoma. Of the five patients (three men and two women, aged 30 to 69 years), four had hepatocellular carcinoma and one had combined HCC and intrahepatic cholangiocarcinoma. The five patients had tumors staged T1-T3 N0M0, with maximum diameters ranging from about 4.2 to 10 cm. Each sample produced about 3.5 to 8 million productive TCRbeta reads, and read depth showed no significant difference between tissue types. TCRbeta repertoire sequencing, expression microarrays and whole-exome sequencing were combined in the study across five regions of each liver tumor, with adjacent normal tissue and blood also included. A total of approximately 35 specimens from 5 patients underwent TCRbeta repertoire sequencing, comprising about 25 tumor regions, 5 adjacent noncancerous liver tissues and 5 peripheral blood samples. Repertoires from technical replicates were highly reproducible, with mean shared-clone rates approximately 0.88 and correlation coefficients above 0.95. The investigation overall reported the following: The top 250 clones accounted for a significantly greater share of the repertoire in tumors than in blood (p = 0.039). Comparison of CD4+ and CD8+ T cell repertoires was precluded by the use of bulk unsorted samples. Because only the TCR beta chain was sequenced and unpaired alpha chains were not captured, true repertoire diversity is likely underestimated. Only five patients were included in the study, and the authors note that the findings should be validated in a larger study. Consistent with antigen-driven expansion, pairs of tumor regions showed higher repertoire overlap (mean around 36%) than either tumor-adjacent pairs (about 17%) or tumor-blood pairs (roughly 15%).

Points on this clonotype: This clone's antigen is unknown. At one boundary the junction diverges from the germline segment, which might be a read error.

TRIzol reagent was used to extract blood RNA from unsorted whole blood, while the DNeasy Blood & Tissue kit provided the germline DNA. Patients had chronic HBV infection and were treatment-naive at sampling. Roughly 3.9 milliliters of peripheral blood were collected into K2EDTA tubes before surgery. CDR1 and CDR2 are read off the germline V gene as LGHNA and YNFKEQ. From the cysteine through the phenylalanine, the CDR3 covers 15 amino acids. Only the CDR3 DNA is retained, 45 bases long and in frame from the first base. TCRbeta-specific cDNA was reverse-transcribed from about 520 ng total RNA using a constant-region primer and ProtoScript II reverse transcriptase. TCRbeta libraries were built with three nested multiplex PCR rounds, a slightly modified ARM-PCR procedure. Each of the first two PCR rounds ran for approximately 11 cycles and used multiplex TRBV1-TRBV30 forward primers together with a Cbeta reverse primer. Sample barcodes and Illumina adapters were added in a final 25-cycle PCR using Deep VentR polymerase. Before sequencing, amplicons between 200 and 500 bp were purified from gel using a QIAquick gel extraction kit. The TCRbeta amplicons were sequenced with 250-bp paired-end reads on an Illumina HiSeq 2500. Concerning the study's data processing: Quality trimming of reads was performed with Trimmomatic v0.33, and paired reads were merged with FLASH v1.2.11 so that full CDR3 sequences could be recovered. MiGEC v1.2.1b assigned V, D and J germline segments to the rearranged TCRbeta sequences. Clonotype statistics and Shannon-Wiener diversity indices were computed with VDJtools v1.0.0. To reduce sampling bias, subsequent analyses other than the diversity analysis used only the 250 most abundant clonotypes in each sample. TCRdb's own reprocessing of the public reads used fastp at Q25 and MiXCR and kept productive beta chains. Rows merge per CDR3 protein into single entries with the most common DNA and genes. In this record, the V and J calls reflect TCRdb's handling and not the investigators' own analysis. The sample contains a few hundred thousand distinct CDR3 sequences, approximately 58% of them found a single time. The ten largest clones capture more than 15% of the sample.

The receptor was isolated from a woman under 40 with primary liver carcinoma and hepatitis B virus infection. The sequence links TRBV4-2 to TRBJ2-3; the D call is possibly TRBD1 or TRBD2, each sharing 5 bases. The source material was peripheral blood. The sequence in DNA is TGTGCCAACAGCCAAGACGGGAAGGGGACAGATACGCAGTATTTT. Its protein reads: CANSQDGKGTDTQYF.